This TCR beta chain was sequenced in a study of T-cell reconstitution after alpha-beta-depleted transplantation in children. Unique molecular identifiers were built into the TCRbeta library. TCRdb reprocessed the PCR reads via MiXCR and lists one record per CDR3 protein. The sample yields approximately 83,000 distinct CDR3 sequences, about 8% seen once. This clonotype has at least ten counts. The TCR was taken from a human donor who donated a stem cell graft to a child with congenital amegakaryocytic thrombocytopenia. This material consisted of PBMCs from the stem cell graft donor, taken from the stem cell graft.

CDR3 in amino acids: CASRGIGTSSYNEQFF. In nucleotides, the CDR3 is TGTGCCAGCAGAGGGATCGGGACTAGCAGCTACAATGAGCAGTTCTTC. This chain connects TRBV28 to TRBJ2-1; TRBD2 aligns across 9 bases. CDR1 MDHEN and CDR2 SYDVKM come from the germline V gene. Unmatched junction bases numbered 9, after V lost 6 bases and J lost 3 bases. The CDR3 runs 16 residues.